One sample yielded the 28 T cell receptor beta chains listed below, sequenced in a study of tumor-infiltrating lymphocytes in oesophageal squamous cell carcinoma. Each CDR3 protein gets one entry after TCRdb re-called the PCR reads with MiXCR. The repertoire consists of around 13,000 distinct CDR3 sequences, with roughly 60% occurring once and the leading ten covering less than 35%. The sequenced sample was esophageal tumor tissue. These receptor sequences come from a female donor with esophageal squamous cell carcinoma.

This clonotype has a handful of counts. No conserved phenylalanine or tryptophan is present at the end of the CDR3, so a read error is the likely explanation. It is unclear where the CDR3 begins or ends on the DNA, so no DNA is shown, and the CDR3 is as TCRdb lists it. The V call is TRBV7-6, the J call TRBJ2-3; no DNA check was done on the table's D call, TRBD1. CDR1 is SGHVS, CDR2 FNYEAQ, per germline. The CDR3 length is 15 residues, termini included. The chain's CDR3 is CATRDSLQETQYFGP.

CDR3 bases: TGTGCCAGCAGCCCCTTAGCTCATTCCTACGAGCAGTACTTC. Residues: CASSPLAHSYEQYF. The chain recombines TRBV14 with TRBJ2-1; no clear D gene. The end of the DNA aligns better with TRBJ2-7, so the J call may be wrong. The CDR3 contains 14 residues. CDR1 SGHDN and CDR2 FVKESK come from the germline V gene.

By frequency in the sample, this clonotype is medium-sized (0.01 to 0.1%). This chain connects TRBV2 to TRBJ2-5, with 8 bases fitting TRBD1. The CDR3 is 13 residues long. CDR1 and CDR2 (germline): SNHLY, FYNNEI. After removal of 8 bases from V and 4 bases from J, the junction contained 6 bases not matched to a gene. As DNA, the CDR3 is TGTGCCAGCTCGGTGACAGGGGCAGAGACCCAGTACTTC. Translating gives CASSVTGAETQYF.

Regarding this clonotype: This may be a read error: a much more frequent sequence differs by one nucleotide. CDR3 nucleotides: TGTGCCAGCAGTTCACGGGGTTACAATGAGCAGTTCTTC. Protein: CASSSRGYNEQFF. This chain uses TRBV28 with TRBJ2-1, with a weak D call TRBD2 (5 bases). The length of the CDR3 is 13 residues. Germline CDR1 is MDHEN and CDR2 is SYDVKM. Trimming took 4 bases from V and 4 from J, leaving 8 bases between them.

V gene TRBV11-2 combines with J gene TRBJ2-2; no clear D gene. This CDR3 spans 14 amino acids. Trimming cost V 0 bases and J 2 bases, with 4 bases left between them. CDR1 is SGHAT and CDR2 is FQNNGV in the germline V gene. CDR3 sequence: CASSLEINTGELFF. DNA for the CDR3: TGTGCCAGCAGCTTAGAAATTAACACCGGGGAGCTGTTTTTT.

Remarks on this clonotype: Likely a read error: the CDR3 ends without its conserved phenylalanine or tryptophan. No DNA is shown, since the ends of the CDR3 on it are uncertain; the CDR3 is the one TCRdb lists. CDR3 in amino acids: CASSFSTGGSYGYTFGS. This sequence joins TRBV12-3 or TRBV12-4 and TRBJ2-7; the table gives TRBD1 as D, unverified against the DNA. The CDR3 has 17 amino acids, counting both end residues.

This chain joins TRBV6-1 and TRBJ2-3; unclear D gene. The closer fit of TRBJ2-5 to the DNA end suggests the J call may be wrong. The CDR3 totals 14 residues. Germline assignment: CDR1 MNHNS and CDR2 SASEGT. The CDR3 DNA sequence: TGTGCCAGCAGCTACTGGGATCAAAGAGAAACCCAGTACTTC. Encoded protein: CASSYWDQRETQYF.

The rearrangement links TRBV5-1 to TRBJ2-3; no clear D gene. The CDR3 runs 15 residues. Germline CDR1 and CDR2: SGHRS and YFSETQ. V was pared by 1 base and J by 0 bases, with 9 bases between. CDR3 loop: CASSLRKPSTDTQYF. Here the CDR3 DNA reads TGCGCCAGCAGCTTGCGGAAACCAAGCACAGATACGCAGTATTTT.

The chain uses TRBV7-2 and TRBJ2-7; D may match TRBD1 or TRBD2 (7 bases each). The V and J ends lost 6 bases and 3 bases respectively, with 21 bases between them. There are 16 residues in the CDR3. From germline, CDR1 is SGHTA and CDR2 FQGNSA. In DNA, the CDR3 is TGTGCCAGCAGGGCCAAGCCAGGGGGGGGAGGCTACGAGCAGTACTTC. Translating gives CASRAKPGGGGYEQYF.

The chain uses TRBV6-5 and TRBJ2-1, with 7 positions matching TRBD2. The J call may not be correct, given that the DNA end is closer to TRBJ2-7. CDR1 and CDR2 from the germline V gene are MNHEY and SVGAGI. This CDR3 has 16 residues. CDR3 residues: CASSYALADSPYEQYF. The CDR3 nucleotides are TGTGCCAGCAGTTACGCCCTAGCGGACTCCCCCTACGAGCAGTACTTC.

V usage is TRBV2 and J usage is TRBJ2-5; D remains ambiguous. Germline V lookup: CDR1 SNHLY, CDR2 FYNNEI. Trimming took off 7 bases at V and 2 bases at J, with 11 bases between the two ends. CDR3 length: 13 residues. CDR3 sequence reads: CASNRHKQETQYF. Here the CDR3 DNA reads TGTGCCAGCAATAGACACAAACAAGAGACCCAGTACTTC.

This sequence joins TRBV11-2 and TRBJ1-1, with unresolved D. The DNA end favors TRBJ2-3, so the J call may be wrong. The CDR3 extends over 12 amino acids. Germline CDR1 is SGHAT and CDR2 is FQNNGV. The CDR3 sequence is CASSSVTDTQYF. Written as DNA, the CDR3 is TGTGCCAGCAGCTCAGTTACAGATACGCAGTATTTT.

The chain recombines TRBV6-1 with TRBJ1-2; D is unclear. V was cut by 4 bases and J by 4 bases, with 7 bases left in between. CDR3 length: 12 residues. Germline CDR1 reads MNHNS; CDR2 reads SASEGT. The CDR3 nucleotides read TGTGCCAGCAGTGGACGGATCTATGGCTACACCTTC. Protein: CASSGRIYGYTF.

This clonotype has just a few counts. J is TRBJ2-7 and V is TRBV27, with TRBD1 identical over 7 bases. The CDR3 runs to 14 residues. V lost 4 bases to trimming and J lost 2 bases; unmatched junction nucleotides: 5. From germline, CDR1 is MNHEY and CDR2 SMNVEV (reference sequence). The CDR3 is CASSSGTVTYEQYF. DNA of the CDR3: TGTGCCAGCAGTTCCGGGACAGTGACCTACGAGCAGTACTTC.

This clonotype was detected ten times or more. This may be a read error: a much more frequent sequence differs by one nucleotide. The genes are TRBV24-1 and TRBJ2-1; perhaps TRBD1 as D (5 bases). The DNA end is more similar to TRBJ2-7, so the J call may be wrong. The CDR3 sequence is 15 residues long. Germline V gives CDR1 KGHDR, CDR2 SFDVKD. This CDR3 is CATSDTAGNRNEQYF. The DNA of the CDR3 is TGTGCCACCAGTGATACGGCAGGGAATAGAAATGAGCAGTACTTC.

The gene calls are TRBV24-1 and TRBJ2-3, with TRBD1 matching over 7 bases. The J call may not be correct, given that the DNA end is closer to TRBJ2-2. The CDR3 totals 15 residues. Germline V CDR1 and CDR2: KGHDR, SFDVKD. DNA of the CDR3: TGTGCCACCAGCCCCAGGGGGAGCCCCACGGGGGAGCTGTTTTTT. Amino acid sequence: CATSPRGSPTGELFF.

This sequence joins TRBV27 and TRBJ2-1; TRBD1 aligns across 9 bases. Germline V gene lookup returns CDR1 MNHEY and CDR2 SMNVEV (reference sequence). This CDR3 is built from 15 residues. With V trimmed by 6 bases and J by 1 base, 4 bases remained unmatched. For the CDR3, the DNA is TGTGCCAGCAGAAACAGGGGGCGATCCTACAATGAGCAGTTCTTC. Its translation: CASRNRGRSYNEQFF.

The genes are TRBV6-2 or TRBV6-3 and TRBJ2-1; 11 bases align to TRBD2. Germline V gene sequence: CDR1 MNHEY, CDR2 SVGEGT. There are 16 residues in the CDR3. Trimming removed 0 bases from V and 5 bases from J; junction bases left unmatched: 3. In nucleotides, the CDR3 is TGTGCCAGCAGTTACTCGATTAGCGGGAGGGACAATGAGCAGTTCTTC. It encodes CASSYSISGRDNEQFF.

J is TRBJ2-1 and V is TRBV6-1, with D hard to call. Germline loops: CDR1 MNHNS, CDR2 SASEGT. The V end was cut by 3 bases, the J end by 4 bases, with 7 bases between. The CDR3 is 13 residues long. The chain's CDR3 is CASSDLQYNEQFF. The CDR3 bases are TGTGCCAGCAGTGATTTACAGTACAATGAGCAGTTCTTC.

The J gene is TRBJ2-3, the V gene TRBV6-1, with a weak D call TRBD2 (5 bases). The CDR3 consists of 15 residues. Germline V gene sequence: CDR1 MNHNS, CDR2 SASEGT. V lost 2 bases and J lost 1, with 10 bases in between. DNA of the CDR3: TGTGCCAGCAGTGAATGGACCGGGGGCACAGATACGCAGTATTTT. It is translated as CASSEWTGGTDTQYF.

This clonotype was counted once. The V call is TRBV12-3 or TRBV12-4, the J call TRBJ1-2; D remains ambiguous. With 6 bases removed from V and 6 bases from J, the gap between germline ends came to 17 bases. This CDR3 comprises 14 residues. For the CDR3, the DNA is TGTGCCAGCAGCCGCCTCCCGGGTAGCGATGGCTACACCTTC. The encoded protein is CASSRLPGSDGYTF.

With respect to this clonotype: No conserved phenylalanine or tryptophan ends this CDR3, so it is likely a read error. It is unclear where the CDR3 begins or ends on the DNA, so no DNA is shown, and the CDR3 is as TCRdb lists it. This chain joins TRBV4-1 and TRBJ1-6; the DNA was not compared with TRBD1, the D call given in the table. Germline V gives CDR1 MGHRA, CDR2 YSYEKL. Both ends counted, the CDR3 spans 8 residues. This CDR3 reads CASSRAPL.

The chain combines TRBV7-2 with TRBJ2-3, with D possibly matching TRBD1 (6 bases). The CDR3 has 14 amino acids. Germline V gene lookup returns CDR1 SGHTA and CDR2 FQGNSA. With 3 bases removed from V and 2 bases from J, the gap between germline ends came to 9 bases. The CDR3 sequence is CASSFRDNTDTQYF. In DNA, the CDR3 is TGTGCCAGCAGCTTCCGGGACAACACAGATACGCAGTATTTT.

This clonotype was seen ten or more times. This may arise from a read error, as a much more abundant clone is one base away. The J gene is TRBJ2-7, the V gene TRBV27; D gene uncertain. The ends were cut back, 4 bases at V and 7 bases at J, with 14 bases in the middle. The CDR3 covers 13 residues. Germline loops: CDR1 MNHEY, CDR2 SMNVEV (reference sequence). DNA for the CDR3: TGTGCCAGCAGTTCCGCAGGTTCAAATGAGCAGTACTTC. Protein product: CASSSAGSNEQYF.

This clonotype has just a few counts. This chain links TRBV12-3 or TRBV12-4 with TRBJ2-1, with 13 bases that match TRBD2. The CDR3 spans 19 residues. V trimming: 6 bases; J trimming: 0 bases; junction bases outside the gene matches: 11. The CDR3 DNA sequence: TGTGCCAGCAGAGGCCGGCCTGGGACTAGCGGGATCTCCTACAATGAGCAGTTCTTC. It is translated as CASRGRPGTSGISYNEQFF.

The chain uses TRBV5-8 and TRBJ2-1; no clear D. The germline gives CDR1 SGHTS, CDR2 YDEGEE. The CDR3 length is 16 residues. Trimming pared 0 bases from V and 6 bases from J, leaving 16 bases between. The CDR3 sequence: CASSLEGLHGFNEQFF. In nucleotides, the CDR3 is TGTGCCAGCAGCTTGGAGGGTTTGCATGGGTTCAATGAGCAGTTCTTC.

As regards this clonotype: A much more abundant neighbour one base away suggests this may be a read error. The chain couples TRBV2 to TRBJ2-3; the D gene is possibly TRBD1 (7 bases). CDR1 and CDR2 (germline): SNHLY, FYNNEI. The CDR3 is 15 residues long. This chain's CDR3 is CASNPQGGFTDPQYF. In DNA form, the CDR3 reads TGTGCCAGCAATCCCCAGGGGGGCTTCACAGATCCGCAGTATTTT.

In its sample, this clonotype was seen a few times. V is TRBV7-8 and J is TRBJ2-1, with TRBD1 as a possible D gene (5 bases). The closer fit of TRBJ2-7 to the DNA end suggests the J call may be wrong. The CDR3 runs to 14 residues. Germline assignment: CDR1 SGHVS and CDR2 FQNEAQ. The CDR3 is CASSLRQNQGEQYF. In DNA form, the CDR3 reads TGTGCCAGCAGCTTAAGACAAAACCAGGGCGAGCAGTACTTC.